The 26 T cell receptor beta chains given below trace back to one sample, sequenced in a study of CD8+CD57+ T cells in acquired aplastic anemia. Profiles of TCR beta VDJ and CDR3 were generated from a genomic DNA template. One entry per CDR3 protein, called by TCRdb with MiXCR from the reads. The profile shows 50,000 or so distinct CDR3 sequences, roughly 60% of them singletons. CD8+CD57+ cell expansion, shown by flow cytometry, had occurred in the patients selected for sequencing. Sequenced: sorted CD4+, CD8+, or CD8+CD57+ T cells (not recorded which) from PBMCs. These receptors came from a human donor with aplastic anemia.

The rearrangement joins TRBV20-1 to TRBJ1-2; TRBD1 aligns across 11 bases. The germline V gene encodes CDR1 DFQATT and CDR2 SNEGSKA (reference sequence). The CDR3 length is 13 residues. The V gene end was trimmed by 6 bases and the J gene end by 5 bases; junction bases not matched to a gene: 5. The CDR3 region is CSASGTGGYGYTF. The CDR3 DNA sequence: TGCAGTGCCAGCGGGACAGGGGGGTATGGCTACACCTTC.

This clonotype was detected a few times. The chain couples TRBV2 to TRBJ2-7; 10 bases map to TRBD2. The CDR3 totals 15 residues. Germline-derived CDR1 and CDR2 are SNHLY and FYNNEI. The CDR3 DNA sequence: TGTGCAGTAAGAGGTGGACTAGCGGAGAACTACGAGCAGTACGTC. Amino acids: CAVRGGLAENYEQYV.

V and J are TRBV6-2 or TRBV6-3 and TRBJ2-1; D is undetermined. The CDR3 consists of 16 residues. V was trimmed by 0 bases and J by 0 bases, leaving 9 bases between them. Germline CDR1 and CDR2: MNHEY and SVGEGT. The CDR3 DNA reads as TGTGCCAGCAGTTACTCTCCCCAGAGCTCCTACAATGAGCAGTTCTTC. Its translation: CASSYSPQSSYNEQFF.

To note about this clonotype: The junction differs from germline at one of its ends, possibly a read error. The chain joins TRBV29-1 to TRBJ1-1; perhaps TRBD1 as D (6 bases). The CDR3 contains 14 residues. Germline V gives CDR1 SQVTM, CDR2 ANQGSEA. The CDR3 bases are TGCAGCGTTGAAGATCGAGGGGGAGACACTGAAGCTTCCTTT. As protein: CSVEDRGGDTEASF. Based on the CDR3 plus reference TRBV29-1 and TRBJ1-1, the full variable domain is SAVISQKPSRDICQRGTSLTIQCQVDSQVTMMFWYRQQPGQSLTLIATANQGSEATYESGFVIDKFPISRPNLTFSTLTVSNMSPEDSSIYLCSVEDRGGDTEASFGQGTRLTVV.

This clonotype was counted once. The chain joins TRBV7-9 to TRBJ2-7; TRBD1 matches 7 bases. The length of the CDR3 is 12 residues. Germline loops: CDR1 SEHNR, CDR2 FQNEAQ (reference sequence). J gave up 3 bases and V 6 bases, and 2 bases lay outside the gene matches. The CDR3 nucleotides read TGTGCCAGCAGGCCAGGGGGCTACGAGCAGTACTTC. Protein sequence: CASRPGGYEQYF.

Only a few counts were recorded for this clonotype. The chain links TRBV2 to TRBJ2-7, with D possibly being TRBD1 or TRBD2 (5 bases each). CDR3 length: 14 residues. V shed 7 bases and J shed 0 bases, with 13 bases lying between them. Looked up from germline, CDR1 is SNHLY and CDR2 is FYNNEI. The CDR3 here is CASTPGPLSYEQYF. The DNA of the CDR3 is TGTGCCAGCACCCCGGGACCTCTCTCCTACGAGCAGTACTTC.

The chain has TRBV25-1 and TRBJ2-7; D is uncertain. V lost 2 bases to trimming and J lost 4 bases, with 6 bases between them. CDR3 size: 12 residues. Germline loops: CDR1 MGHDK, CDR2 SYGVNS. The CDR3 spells CASSENGYEQYF. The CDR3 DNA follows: TGTGCCAGCAGTGAAAACGGGTACGAGCAGTACTTC.

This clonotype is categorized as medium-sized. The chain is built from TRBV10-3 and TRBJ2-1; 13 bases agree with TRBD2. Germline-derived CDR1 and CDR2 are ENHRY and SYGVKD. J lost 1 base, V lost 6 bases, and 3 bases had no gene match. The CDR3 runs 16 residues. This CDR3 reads CAIRGTSGKSYNEQFF. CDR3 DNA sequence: TGTGCCATCAGAGGGACTAGCGGGAAGTCCTACAATGAGCAGTTCTTC.

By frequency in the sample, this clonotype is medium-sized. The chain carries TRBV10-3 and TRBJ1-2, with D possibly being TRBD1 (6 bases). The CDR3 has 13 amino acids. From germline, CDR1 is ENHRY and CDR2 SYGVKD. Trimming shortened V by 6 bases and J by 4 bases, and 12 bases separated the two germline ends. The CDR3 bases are TGTGCCATCAGGTCAGGGGAAACCTATGGCTACACCTTC. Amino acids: CAIRSGETYGYTF.

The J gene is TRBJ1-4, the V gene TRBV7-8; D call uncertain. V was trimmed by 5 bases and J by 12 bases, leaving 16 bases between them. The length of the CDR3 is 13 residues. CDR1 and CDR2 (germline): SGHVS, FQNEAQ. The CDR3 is CASSAGPSRQLFF. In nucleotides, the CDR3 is TGTGCCAGCAGCGCTGGCCCTTCTAGGCAACTGTTTTTT.

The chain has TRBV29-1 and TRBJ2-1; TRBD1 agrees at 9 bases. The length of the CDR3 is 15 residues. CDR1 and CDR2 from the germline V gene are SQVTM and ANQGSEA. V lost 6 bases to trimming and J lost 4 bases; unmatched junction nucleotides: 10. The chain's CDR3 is CSVVLLTGGYNEQFF. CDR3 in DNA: TGCAGCGTGGTACTCCTGACAGGGGGGTACAATGAGCAGTTCTTC.

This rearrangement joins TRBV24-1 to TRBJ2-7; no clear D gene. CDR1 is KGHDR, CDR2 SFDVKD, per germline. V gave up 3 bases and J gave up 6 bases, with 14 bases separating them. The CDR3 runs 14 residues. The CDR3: CATSDQELSSEQYF. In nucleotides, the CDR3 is TGTGCCACCAGTGATCAAGAGTTATCAAGCGAGCAGTACTTC.

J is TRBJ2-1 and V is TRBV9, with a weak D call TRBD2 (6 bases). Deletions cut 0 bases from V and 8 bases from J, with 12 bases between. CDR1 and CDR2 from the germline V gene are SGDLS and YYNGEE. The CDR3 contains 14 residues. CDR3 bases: TGTGCCAGCAGCGTAGAAGGGACTCTTGATGAGCAGTTCTTC. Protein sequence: CASSVEGTLDEQFF.

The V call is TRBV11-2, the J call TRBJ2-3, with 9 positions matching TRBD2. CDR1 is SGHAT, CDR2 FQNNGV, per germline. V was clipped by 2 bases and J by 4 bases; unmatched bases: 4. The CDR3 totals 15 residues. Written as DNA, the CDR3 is TGTGCCAGCAGCTTACTGGGCGGGGGGGCAGATACGCAGTATTTT. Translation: CASSLLGGGADTQYF.

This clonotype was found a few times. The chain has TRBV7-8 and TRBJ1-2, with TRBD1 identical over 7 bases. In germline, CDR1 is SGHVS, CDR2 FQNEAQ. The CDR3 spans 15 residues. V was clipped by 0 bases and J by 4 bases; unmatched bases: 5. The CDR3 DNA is TGTGCCAGCAGCTTAGCGATGACAGGGCTCTATGGCTACACCTTC. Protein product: CASSLAMTGLYGYTF.

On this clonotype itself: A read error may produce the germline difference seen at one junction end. DNA of the CDR3: TGTCCCAGTAGCTTGACGGGGGGCCGGCAGCCCCAGCATTTT. Amino acids: CPSSLTGGRQPQHF. The chain couples TRBV19 to TRBJ1-5; weak D call: TRBD1 (6 bases). Germline CDR1 reads LNHDA; CDR2 reads SQIVND (reference sequence). The CDR3 has 14 amino acids. Complete variable domain (other parts from reference TRBV19 and TRBJ1-5): DGGITQSPKYLFRKEGQNVTLSCEQNLNHDAMYWYRQDPGQGLRLIYYSQIVNDFQKGDIAEGYSVSREKKESFPLTVTSAQKNPTAFYLCPSSLTGGRQPQHFGDGTRLSIL.

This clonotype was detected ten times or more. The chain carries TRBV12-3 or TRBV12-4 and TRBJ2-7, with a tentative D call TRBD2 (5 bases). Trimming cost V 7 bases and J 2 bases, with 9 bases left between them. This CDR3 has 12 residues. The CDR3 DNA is TGTGCCAGCACCGGGAACCCCTACGAGCAGTACTTC. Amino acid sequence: CASTGNPYEQYF.

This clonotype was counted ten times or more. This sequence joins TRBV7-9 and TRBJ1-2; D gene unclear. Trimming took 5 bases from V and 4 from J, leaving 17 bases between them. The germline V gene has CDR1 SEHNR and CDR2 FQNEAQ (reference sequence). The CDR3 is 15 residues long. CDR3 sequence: CASSQGRPGVYGYTF. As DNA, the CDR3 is TGTGCCAGCAGCCAAGGGAGACCGGGAGTCTATGGCTACACCTTC.

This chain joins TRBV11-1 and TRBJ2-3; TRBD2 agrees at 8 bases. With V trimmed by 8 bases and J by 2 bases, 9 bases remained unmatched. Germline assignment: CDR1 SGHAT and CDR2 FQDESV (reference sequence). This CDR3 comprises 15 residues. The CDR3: CASGLGAGDTDTQYF. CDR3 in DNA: TGTGCCAGCGGGCTCGGAGCGGGAGACACAGATACGCAGTATTTT.

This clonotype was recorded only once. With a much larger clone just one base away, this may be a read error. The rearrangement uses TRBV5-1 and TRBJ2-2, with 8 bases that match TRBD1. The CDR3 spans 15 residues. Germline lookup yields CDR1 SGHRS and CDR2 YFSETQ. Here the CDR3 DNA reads TGCGCCAGCAGGGGAGGACAGGGAAAAACCGGGCAGCTGTTTTTT. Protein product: CASRGGQGKTGQLFF.

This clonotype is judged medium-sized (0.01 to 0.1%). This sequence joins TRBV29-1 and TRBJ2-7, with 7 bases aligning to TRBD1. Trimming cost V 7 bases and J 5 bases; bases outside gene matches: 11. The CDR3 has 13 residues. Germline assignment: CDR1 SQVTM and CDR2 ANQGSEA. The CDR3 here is CSALTGVGDEQYV. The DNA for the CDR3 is TGCAGCGCCTTAACAGGGGTTGGGGACGAGCAGTACGTC.

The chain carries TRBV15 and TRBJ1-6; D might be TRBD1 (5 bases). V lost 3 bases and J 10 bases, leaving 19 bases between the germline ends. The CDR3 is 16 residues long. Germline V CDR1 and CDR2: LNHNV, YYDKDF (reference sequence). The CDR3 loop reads CATSRTTGTGASPLHF. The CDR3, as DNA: TGTGCCACCAGCAGGACCACCGGGACCGGCGCCTCACCCCTCCACTTT. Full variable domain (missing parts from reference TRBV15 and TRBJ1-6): DAMVIQNPRYQVTQFGKPVTLSCSQTLNHNVMYWYQQKSSQAPKLLFHYYDKDFNNEADTPDNFQSRRPNTSFCFLDIRSPGLGDTAMYLCATSRTTGTGASPLHFGNGTRLTVT.

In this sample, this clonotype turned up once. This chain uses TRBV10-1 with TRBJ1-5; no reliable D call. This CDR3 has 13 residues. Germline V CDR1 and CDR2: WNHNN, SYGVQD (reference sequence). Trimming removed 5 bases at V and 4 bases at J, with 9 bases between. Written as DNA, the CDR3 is TGCGCCAGCAGTCCAGGAGGGAATCAGCCCCAGCATTTT. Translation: CASSPGGNQPQHF.

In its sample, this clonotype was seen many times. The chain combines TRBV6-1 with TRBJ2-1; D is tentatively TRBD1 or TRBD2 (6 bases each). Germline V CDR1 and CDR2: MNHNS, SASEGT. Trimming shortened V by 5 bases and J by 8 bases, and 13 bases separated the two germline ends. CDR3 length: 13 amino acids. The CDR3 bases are TGTGCCAGCAGTAGTCGGGGGCGAGATGAGCAGTTCTTC. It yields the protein CASSSRGRDEQFF.

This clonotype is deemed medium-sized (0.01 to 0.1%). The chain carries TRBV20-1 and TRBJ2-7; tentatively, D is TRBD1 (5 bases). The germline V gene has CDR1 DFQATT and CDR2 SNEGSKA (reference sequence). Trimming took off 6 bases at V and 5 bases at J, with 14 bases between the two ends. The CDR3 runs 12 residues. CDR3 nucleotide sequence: TGCAGTGCCTTCAGGGCAGGGAACGAGCAGTACGTC. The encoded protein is CSAFRAGNEQYV.

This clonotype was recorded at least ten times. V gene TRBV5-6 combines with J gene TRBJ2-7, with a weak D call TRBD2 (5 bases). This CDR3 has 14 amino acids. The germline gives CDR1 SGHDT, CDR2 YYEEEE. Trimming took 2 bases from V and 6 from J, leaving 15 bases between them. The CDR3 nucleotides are TGTGCCAGCAGCTTTGGCTTCGGGATGCTCGAGCAGTACTTC. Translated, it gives CASSFGFGMLEQYF.